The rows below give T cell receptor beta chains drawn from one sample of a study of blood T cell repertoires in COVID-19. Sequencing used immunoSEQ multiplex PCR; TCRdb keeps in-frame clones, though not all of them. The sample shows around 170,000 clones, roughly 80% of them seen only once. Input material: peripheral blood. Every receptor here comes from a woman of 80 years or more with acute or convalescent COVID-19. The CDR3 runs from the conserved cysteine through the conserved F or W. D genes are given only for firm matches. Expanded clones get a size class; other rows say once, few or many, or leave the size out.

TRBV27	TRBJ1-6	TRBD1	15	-	TGTGCCAGCAGCCGTGGACAGGGGGCGTTTTCACCCCTCCACTTT	CASSRGQGAFSPLHF
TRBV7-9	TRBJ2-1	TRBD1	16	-	TGTGCCAGCAGCCACCCCCAGACAGGGGGGAACAATGAGCAGTTCTTC	CASSHPQTGGNNEQFF
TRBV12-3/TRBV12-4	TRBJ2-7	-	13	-	TGTGCCAGCAGCTACGGGGGAGGCTACGAGCAGTACTTC	CASSYGGGYEQYF
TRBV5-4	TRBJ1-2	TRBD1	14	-	TGTGCCAGCAGCGAGACAGGGGGGGACTATGGCTACACCTTC	CASSETGGDYGYTF
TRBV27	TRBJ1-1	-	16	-	TGTGCCAGCACCCCGGGTAGGGGCAGGGATCGGACTGAAGCTTTCTTT	CASTPGRGRDRTEAFF
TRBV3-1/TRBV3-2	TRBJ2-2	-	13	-	TGTGCCAGCAGCCACATAGCGGCCGGGGAGCTGTTTTTT	CASSHIAAGELFF
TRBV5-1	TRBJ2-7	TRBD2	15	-	TGCGCCAGCAGCGGGGACTACCGTAGCTCCTACGAGCAGTACTTC	CASSGDYRSSYEQYF
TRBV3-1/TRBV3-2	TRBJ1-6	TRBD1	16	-	TGTGCCAGCAGCCAGCAGGGGGGCTCCTATAATTCACCCCTCCACTTT	CASSQQGGSYNSPLHF
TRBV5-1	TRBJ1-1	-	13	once	TGCGCCAGCAGCTTGGTTGGGGGAGGAGAAGCTTTCTTT	CASSLVGGGEAFF
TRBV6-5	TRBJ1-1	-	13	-	TGTGCCAGCAGTCTACAGCCTTACACTGAAGCTTTCTTT	CASSLQPYTEAFF
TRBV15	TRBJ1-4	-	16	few	TGTGCCACCAGCAGAGACCCTACCGCAACTAATGAAAAACTGTTTTTT	CATSRDPTATNEKLFF
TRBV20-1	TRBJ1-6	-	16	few	TGCAGTGCTAGTTCCGGCCGGAGCTCCTATAATTCACCCCTCCACTTT	CSASSGRSSYNSPLHF
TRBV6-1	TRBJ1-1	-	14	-	TGTGCCAGCAGTGAAGAAGGAGGTAACACTGAAGCTTTCTTT	CASSEEGGNTEAFF
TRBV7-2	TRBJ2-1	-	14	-	TGTGCCAGCAGCCTATCACTAGATACGAATGAGCAGTTCTTC	CASSLSLDTNEQFF
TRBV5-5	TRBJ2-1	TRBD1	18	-	TGTGCCAGCAGCCCAGGCCAGGGGGCGCGTGGTTCCTACAATGAGCAGTTCTTC	CASSPGQGARGSYNEQFF
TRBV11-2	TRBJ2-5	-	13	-	TGTGCCAGCAGCCTAGAACAAGGGGGGACCCAGTACTTC	CASSLEQGGTQYF
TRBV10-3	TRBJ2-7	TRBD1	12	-	TGTGCCATCAGTGAACAGGGGGACGAGCAGTACTTC	CAISEQGDEQYF
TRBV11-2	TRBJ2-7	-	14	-	TGTGCCAGCAGCTTGTCCCAAGCCTCCTACGAGCAGTACTTC	CASSLSQASYEQYF
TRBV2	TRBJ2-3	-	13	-	TGTGCCAGCTTTCCAAGGGGTAGTGATACGCAGTATTTT	CASFPRGSDTQYF
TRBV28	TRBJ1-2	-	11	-	TGTGCCAGCACTAACAACTATGGCTACACCTTC	CASTNNYGYTF
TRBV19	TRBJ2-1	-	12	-	TGTGCCAGTAGTATTGGTACCCTAGGGGAGTTCTTC	CASSIGTLGEFF
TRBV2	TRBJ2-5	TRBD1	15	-	TGTGCCAGCACCGCCGGACAGGGCGGTTACGAGACCCAGTACTTC	CASTAGQGGYETQYF
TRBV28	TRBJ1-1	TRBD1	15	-	TGTGCCAGCAGTTTACGGGGGACAGGTCCTAAGTGGGCTTTCTTT	CASSLRGTGPKWAFF
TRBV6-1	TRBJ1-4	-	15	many	TGTGCCAGCAGTGAAGCGCCCGGGGTTGATGAAAAACTGTTTTTT	CASSEAPGVDEKLFF
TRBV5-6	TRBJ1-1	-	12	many	TGTGCCAGCAGCCTCCGGGGCACTGAAGCTTTCTTT	CASSLRGTEAFF
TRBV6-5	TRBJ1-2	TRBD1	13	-	TGTGCCGCAAAACAGGGGTCCCTTTATGGCTACACCTTC	CAAKQGSLYGYTF
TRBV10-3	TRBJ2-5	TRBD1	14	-	TGTGCCATCAGGCCTGGGACAGGCCAAGAGACCCAGTACTTC	CAIRPGTGQETQYF
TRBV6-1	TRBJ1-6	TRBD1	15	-	TGTGCCAGCAGTGAAACTAGGGACAGGGGTTCACCCCTCCACTTT	CASSETRDRGSPLHF
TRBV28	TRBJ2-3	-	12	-	TGTGCCAGCAGTTTAGGCCTCCCTACGCAGTATTTT	CASSLGLPTQYF
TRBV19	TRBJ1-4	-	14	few	TGTGCCAGTAGAAGGCGGGAGTTTAATGAAAAACTGTTTTTT	CASRRREFNEKLFF
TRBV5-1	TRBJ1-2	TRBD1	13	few	TGCGCCAGCAGCTCTGACAGGGGCTATGGCTACACCTTC	CASSSDRGYGYTF
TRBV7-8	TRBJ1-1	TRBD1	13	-	TGTGCCAGCAGTGAGTACAGGGGTAGTCTCGCTTTCTTT	CASSEYRGSLAFF
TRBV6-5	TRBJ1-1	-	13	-	TGTGCCAGCAGCGGGACTGTGAACACTGAAGCTTTCTTT	CASSGTVNTEAFF
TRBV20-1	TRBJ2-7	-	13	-	TGCAGTGCTAGTTTCGGGATTTCCTACGAGCAGTACTTC	CSASFGISYEQYF
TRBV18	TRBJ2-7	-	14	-	TGTGCCAGCTCACCCTCCGGGACACCGCTTAAGCAGTACTTC	CASSPSGTPLKQYF
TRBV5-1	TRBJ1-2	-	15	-	TGCGCCAGCAGCTTAGGTACAGAAACTAACTATGGCTACACCTTC	CASSLGTETNYGYTF
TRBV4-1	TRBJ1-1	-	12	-	TGCGCCAGCAGCTCACAGGGCGCTGAAGCTTTCTTT	CASSSQGAEAFF
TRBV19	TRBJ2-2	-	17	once	TGTGCCAGTAGTTCGCGATTGGCGGGGACCAACACCGGGGAGCTGTTTTTT	CASSSRLAGTNTGELFF
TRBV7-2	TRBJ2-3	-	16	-	TGTGCCAGCAGCTTAGCCTGGACAGCGAGGGGAGATACGCAGTATTTT	CASSLAWTARGDTQYF
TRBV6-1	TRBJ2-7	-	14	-	TGTGCCACCACTGGGGGCAGCACGTCCTACGAGCAGTACTTC	CATTGGSTSYEQYF
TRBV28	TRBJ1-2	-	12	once	TGTGCCAGCAGAACTGACAGCTATGGCTACACCTTC	CASRTDSYGYTF
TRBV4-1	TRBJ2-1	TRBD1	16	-	TGCGCCAGCAGCCAGGGGGACAGGGGGCGCGGTAATGAGCAGTTCTTC	CASSQGDRGRGNEQFF
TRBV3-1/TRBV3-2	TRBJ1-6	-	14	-	TGTGCCAGCAGCCTTGAGACAGACAATTCACCCCTCCACTTT	CASSLETDNSPLHF
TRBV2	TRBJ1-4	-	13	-	TGTGCCGGGGGGAGGGGGACCGATGAAAAACTGTTTTTT	CAGGRGTDEKLFF
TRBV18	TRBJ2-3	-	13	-	TGTGCCAGCTCACGAGGGGGAGTAGATACGCAGTATTTT	CASSRGGVDTQYF
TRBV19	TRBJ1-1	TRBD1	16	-	TGTGCCAGTAGTATACGCAGGACAGGGGGCCAGGCAGAAGCTTTCTTT	CASSIRRTGGQAEAFF
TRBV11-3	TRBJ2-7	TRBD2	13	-	TGTGCCAGCAGCCCCGGGGGGAAGGGCGAGCAGTACTTC	CASSPGGKGEQYF
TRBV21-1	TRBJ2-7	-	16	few	TGTGCCAGCAGCAAGTCGTATAGCGGGAGGCTTTACGAGCAGTACTTC	CASSKSYSGRLYEQYF
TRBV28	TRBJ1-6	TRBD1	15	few	TGTGCCGGGAGGAGGGGACAGGGTGGTAATTCACCCCTCCACTTT	CAGRRGQGGNSPLHF
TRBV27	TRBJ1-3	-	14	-	TGTGCCAGCAGGAGGTCGGTCTCTGGAAACACCATATATTTT	CASRRSVSGNTIYF
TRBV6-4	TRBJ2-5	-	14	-	TGTGCCAGCAGTGAAACAGGTTCGGGCGCGACCCAGTACTTC	CASSETGSGATQYF
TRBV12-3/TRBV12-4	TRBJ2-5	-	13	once	TGTGCCAGCAGTTTCGTCCGCCAAGAGACCCAGTACTTC	CASSFVRQETQYF